The next 22 T cell receptor beta chains were all read from a single sample in a study of OX40 agonist ivuxolimab in advanced cancers. Libraries were constructed by the immunoSEQ multiplex PCR assay. Held by TCRdb, this immuneACCESS table contains in-frame sequences only and omits some clones. Under half of the omission traces to an unresolved V gene where checked; the cause of the rest is unknown. In this sample the table shows approximately 91,000 clones, about 90% of which occur a single time. About 4.5% of the sample comes from the top ten. The sample here was CD4+ or CD8+ T cells sorted from blood, taken in a trial of the OX40 agonist ivuxolimab. Receptor source: an adult with an advanced solid tumor such as melanoma, head and neck, liver or kidney cancer.

The chain combines TRBV29-1 with TRBJ1-1; a weak D match, TRBD1 (5 bases). This CDR3 has 13 amino acids. Germline V gene lookup returns CDR1 SQVTM and CDR2 ANQGSEA. Deletions cut 4 bases from V and 5 bases from J, with 14 bases between. CDR3 loop: CSVASSRGTEAFF. The CDR3 region has the DNA TGCAGCGTTGCGTCCAGTAGGGGAACTGAAGCTTTCTTT. The full variable domain, with the rest looked up from reference TRBV29-1 and TRBJ1-1, is SAVISQKPSRDICQRGTSLTIQCQVDSQVTMMFWYRQQPGQSLTLIATANQGSEATYESGFVIDKFPISRPNLTFSTLTVSNMSPEDSSIYLCSVASSRGTEAFFGQGTRLTVV.

The J gene is TRBJ2-5, the V gene TRBV9, with D perhaps matching TRBD2 (5 bases). The V gene lost 4 bases and the J gene lost 4 bases, with 17 bases spanning the gap. The CDR3 sequence is 15 residues long. Germline values: CDR1 SGDLS, CDR2 YYNGEE. CDR3 sequence (DNA): TGTGCCAGCAGCCCTCGAGGGATAGCTGGAGAGACCCAGTACTTC. Translation: CASSPRGIAGETQYF.

The chain employs TRBV6-1 and TRBJ1-5, with no clear D. The CDR3 spans 12 residues. Germline lookup yields CDR1 MNHNS and CDR2 SASEGT. V lost 6 bases and J lost 6, with 9 bases in between. The CDR3 spells CASRELRQPQHF. Written as DNA, the CDR3 is TGTGCCAGCAGGGAATTACGTCAGCCCCAGCATTTT.

The chain recombines TRBV9 with TRBJ2-1; 10 bases line up with TRBD2. V lost 4 bases and J lost 8; bases outside the gene matches: 9. CDR3 length: 15 amino acids. Germline loops: CDR1 SGDLS, CDR2 YYNGEE. The CDR3 nucleotides read TGTGCCAGCAGCTCTTCCGGGACTAGCGTTGATGAGCAGTTCTTC. Protein sequence: CASSSSGTSVDEQFF.

In its sample, this clone was seen once. The chain carries TRBV28 and TRBJ1-2; D is undetermined. Deletions cut 4 bases from V and 4 bases from J, with 16 bases between. This CDR3 has 15 amino acids. Germline-derived CDR1 and CDR2 are MDHEN and SYDVKM. CDR3 residues: CASSSPPSSRYGYTF. The CDR3 DNA reads TGTGCCAGCAGTTCACCACCATCTTCCCGCTATGGCTACACCTTC.

The sample holds one count of this clone. The chain carries TRBV11-2 and TRBJ2-3, with TRBD1 identical over 7 bases. The V and J ends lost 5 bases and 2 bases, in that order; junction bases with no gene match: 4. The CDR3 runs to 14 residues. Germline loops: CDR1 SGHAT, CDR2 FQNNGV. CDR3 nucleotides: TGTGCCAGCAGCCTCGGGACAGACACAGATACGCAGTATTTT. Translating it yields CASSLGTDTDTQYF.

J is TRBJ2-7 and V is TRBV6-6, with no clear D. Trimming took off 6 bases at V and 2 bases at J, with 8 bases between the two ends. Germline values: CDR1 MNHNY, CDR2 SVGAGI (reference sequence). The CDR3 sequence is 12 residues long. CDR3 bases: TGTGCCAGCAGATCACTAACCTACGAGCAGTACGTC. Translation: CASRSLTYEQYV.

This clone has only one observation. The rearrangement joins TRBV6-1 to TRBJ1-5; D remains ambiguous. V was trimmed by 2 bases and J by 2 bases, leaving 4 bases between them. The CDR3 consists of 13 residues. Germline-derived CDR1 and CDR2 are MNHNS and SASEGT. CDR3 sequence: CASSEIGNQPQHF. Written as DNA, the CDR3 is TGTGCCAGCAGTGAAATTGGCAATCAGCCCCAGCATTTT.

This clone is medium-sized (0.01 to 0.1%) by share. The chain is built from TRBV7-9 and TRBJ1-2; D not certain. Trimming took 5 bases from V and 6 from J, leaving 13 bases between them. CDR3 size: 13 residues. CDR1 and CDR2 (germline): SEHNR, FQNEAQ (reference sequence). CDR3 sequence reads: CASSLGREDGYTF. The CDR3 nucleotides read TGTGCCAGCAGCCTAGGAAGGGAGGATGGCTACACCTTC.

The gene calls are TRBV2 and TRBJ2-7; 8 bases fit TRBD1. CDR1 and CDR2 (germline): SNHLY, FYNNEI. V lost 2 bases and J lost 6; bases outside the gene matches: 9. This CDR3 is 15 amino acids long. Written as DNA, the CDR3 is TGTGCCAGCAGTGAATCCCAGGGGGCTATAGGCGAGCAGTACTTC. The encoded protein is CASSESQGAIGEQYF.

The chain employs TRBV5-1 and TRBJ1-4; no clear D. CDR3 length: 13 amino acids. The germline V and J ends were trimmed by 0 bases and 6 bases, with 6 bases remaining between them. Germline-derived CDR1 and CDR2 are SGHRS and YFSETQ. CDR3 sequence (DNA): TGCGCCAGCAGCTTGGACAGCGATGAAAAACTGTTTTTT. This codes for CASSLDSDEKLFF.

The chain employs TRBV27 and TRBJ2-3; D remains ambiguous. CDR1 is MNHEY, CDR2 SMNVEV, per germline (reference sequence). Trimming took off 3 bases at V and 4 bases at J, with 5 bases between the two ends. This CDR3 spans 12 amino acids. DNA for the CDR3: TGTGCCAGCAGTTTCATCGCAGATACGCAGTATTTT. It translates to CASSFIADTQYF.

J is TRBJ2-7 and V is TRBV21-1. TRBV21-1 is recorded as a pseudogene. The CDR3 is 11 amino acids. CDR3 coding DNA: TGTGCCAGCATGAATACCTACGAGCAGTACGTC. It yields the protein CASMNTYEQYV.

V is TRBV11-2 and J is TRBJ2-3; 7 bases map to TRBD2. Germline CDR1 is SGHAT and CDR2 is FQNNGV. The CDR3 totals 16 residues. The ends lost 1 base at V and 2 bases at J; junction bases unmatched: 6. CDR3: CASSLVASGDTDTQYF. CDR3 sequence (DNA): TGTGCCAGCAGCTTAGTGGCTAGCGGCGACACAGATACGCAGTATTTT.

Only a few counts were recorded for this clone. The chain recombines TRBV30 with TRBJ1-5; D is undetermined. This CDR3 contains 16 residues. V lost 1 base, J lost 0 bases, and 13 bases lay in between. Per germline, CDR1 GTSNPN and CDR2 SVGIG (reference sequence). CDR3 DNA sequence: TGTGCCTGGAGTGGTGGAGTGTTTACTAGCAATCAGCCCCAGCATTTT. It translates to CAWSGGVFTSNQPQHF. Full variable domain (remainder filled in from reference TRBV30 and TRBJ1-5): SQTIHQWPATLVQPVGSPLSLECTVEGTSNPNLYWYRQAAGRGLQLLFYSVGIGQISSEVPQNLSASRPQDRQFILSSKKLLLSDSGFYLCAWSGGVFTSNQPQHFGDGTRLSIL.

The chain carries TRBV12-5 and TRBJ1-1; 7 nucleotides line up with TRBD1. With 0 bases clipped from V and 0 bases from J, the junction kept 10 bases outside the gene matches. The CDR3 totals 18 residues. Germline assignment: CDR1 LGHNT and CDR2 FRNRAP. The CDR3 loop reads CASGLVPQPDRMNTEAFF. CDR3 nucleotides: TGTGCTAGTGGTTTGGTACCCCAACCGGACAGGATGAACACTGAAGCTTTCTTT. The entire variable domain, with the rest obtained from reference TRBV12-5 and TRBJ1-1, is as follows: DARVTQTPRHKVTEMGQEVTMRCQPILGHNTVFWYRQTMMQGLELLAYFRNRAPLDDSGMPKDRFSAEMPDATLATLKIQPSEPRDSAVYFCASGLVPQPDRMNTEAFFGQGTRLTVV.

The rearrangement uses TRBV7-8 and TRBJ1-3, with no clear D. The CDR3 extends over 14 amino acids. V was pared by 2 bases and J by 2 bases, with 7 bases between. Per the germline V gene, CDR1 is SGHVS and CDR2 is FQNEAQ. The CDR3 bases are TGTGCCAGCAGCTTACTCCCACCTGGAAACACCATATATTTT. Protein sequence: CASSLLPPGNTIYF.

With respect to this clone: Relative to the germline gene, one junction end is altered; a read error may explain this. This sequence joins TRBV13 and TRBJ2-3, with D tentatively TRBD1 or TRBD2 (6 bases each). The CDR3 is 16 residues long. Germline CDR1 reads PRHDT; CDR2 reads FYEKMQ (reference sequence). CDR3 residues: CASSLITGTRADSQYF. Written as DNA, the CDR3 is TGTGCCAGCAGTTTGATCACAGGGACTCGCGCAGATTCGCAGTATTTT.

The CDR3 here is CASSIVGGADTQYF. Here the CDR3 DNA reads TGTGCCAGTAGTATCGTGGGGGGCGCAGATACGCAGTATTTT. The V and J genes are TRBV19 and TRBJ2-3; D is possibly TRBD1 or TRBD2 (6 bases each). The CDR3 spans 14 residues. Between the trimmed V and J ends, which lost 3 bases and 4 bases, there was a span of 11 bases. The germline V gene has CDR1 LNHDA and CDR2 SQIVND (reference sequence).

The chain uses TRBV28 and TRBJ2-7, with D possibly being TRBD1 (6 bases). Germline V lookup: CDR1 MDHEN, CDR2 SYDVKM. The CDR3 runs 15 residues. The V gene lost 6 bases and the J gene lost 0 bases, with 15 bases spanning the gap. This CDR3 is CASRIGTSTSYEQYF. In nucleotides, the CDR3 is TGTGCCAGCAGAATCGGGACATCAACCTCCTACGAGCAGTACTTC. The whole variable domain, filled in from reference TRBV28 and TRBJ2-7, reads DVKVTQSSRYLVKRTGEKVFLECVQDMDHENMFWYRQDPGLGLRLIYFSYDVKMKEKGDIPEGYSVSREKKERFSLILESASTNQTSMYLCASRIGTSTSYEQYFGPGTRLTVT.

This sequence joins TRBV25-1 and TRBJ2-5; perhaps TRBD1 as D (5 bases). The end of the DNA is better explained by TRBJ2-7, so the J call may be wrong. CDR3 size: 12 residues. Germline V gene lookup returns CDR1 MGHDK and CDR2 SYGVNS. CDR3 coding DNA: TGTGCCAGCATAGGGGATACCTACGAGCAGTACTTC. It codes for CASIGDTYEQYF.

This sequence joins TRBV30 and TRBJ2-5, with 12 bases lining up with TRBD2. Trimming at V came to 5 bases and at J to 5 bases, leaving 6 bases not matched to a gene. Germline loops: CDR1 GTSNPN, CDR2 SVGIG (reference sequence). The CDR3 is made up of 14 amino acids. CDR3 residues: CAWRLAGAGETQYF. Here the CDR3 DNA reads TGTGCCTGGCGACTAGCGGGAGCCGGGGAGACCCAGTACTTC.